These 2 T cell receptor beta chains share one sample of origin, sequenced in a study of OX40 agonist ivuxolimab in advanced cancers. Only in-frame clones appear in the TCRdb table, and some are missing; sequencing was by immunoSEQ multiplex PCR. The sample lists about 70,000 clones, about 90% occurring once. The sequenced sample was CD4+ or CD8+ T cells sorted from blood, obtained in a trial of the OX40 agonist ivuxolimab. These TCRs come from an adult with an advanced solid tumor such as melanoma, head and neck, liver or kidney cancer.

The V call is TRBV7-2, the J call TRBJ1-2; 7 bases fit TRBD1. Germline CDR1 is SGHTA and CDR2 is FQGNSA. This CDR3 comprises 13 residues. V shed 5 bases, J shed 3 bases, and the junction held 3 bases outside the gene matches. CDR3: CASSQDRDYGYTF. The CDR3 DNA sequence: TGTGCCAGCAGCCAAGACAGGGACTATGGCTACACCTTC.

The genes are TRBV28 and TRBJ1-2; TRBD1 might be the D (5 bases). Germline V lookup: CDR1 MDHEN, CDR2 SYDVKM. V was trimmed by 5 bases and J by 3 bases, leaving 16 bases between them. The CDR3 contains 15 residues. CDR3 in amino acids: CASSTLGQPDYGYTF. The CDR3 DNA sequence: TGTGCCAGCAGTACCCTGGGGCAGCCTGACTATGGCTACACCTTC.